This is a list of T cell receptor beta chains from one sample in a study of T cells in Graves' hyperthyroidism and ophthalmopathy. TCRdb reanalysed the multiplex PCR reads using MiXCR and keeps one entry per CDR3 protein. The table lists under 250,000 distinct CDR3 sequences, approximately 23% of them singletons. Sequencing was performed on blood. The receptors were sampled from a woman aged 40-49 years with Graves' ophthalmopathy. Both conserved end residues are part of each CDR3. Each record gives: clone size, J gene, D gene, V gene, CDR3 protein, CDR3 DNA. D genes are given only for firm matches. A clone size is listed for some rows: how often the clone was seen (once, few, many), or a class if it is expanded.

clone size: many; J gene: TRBJ1-1; D gene: -; V gene: TRBV28; CDR3 protein: CASSLSPTGNTEAFF; CDR3 DNA: TGTGCCAGCAGCCTTTCCCCTACAGGGAACACTGAAGCTTTCTTT
clone size: many; J gene: TRBJ2-1; D gene: TRBD2; V gene: TRBV7-2; CDR3 protein: CASSLARGGASYNEQFF; CDR3 DNA: TGTGCCAGCAGCTTAGCCCGGGGGGGCGCCTCCTACAATGAGCAGTTCTTC
clone size: -; J gene: TRBJ2-2; D gene: -; V gene: TRBV28; CDR3 protein: CASSPNRGQSSELFF; CDR3 DNA: TGTGCCAGCAGTCCTAATCGGGGCCAGTCGTCGGAGCTGTTTTTT
clone size: -; J gene: TRBJ1-1; D gene: -; V gene: TRBV12-3/TRBV12-4; CDR3 protein: CASSPYSGRWAFF; CDR3 DNA: TGTGCCAGCAGCCCCTACAGCGGTAGGTGGGCTTTCTTT
clone size: many; J gene: TRBJ2-7; D gene: TRBD2; V gene: TRBV2; CDR3 protein: CASSVESGGSYEQYF; CDR3 DNA: TGTGCCAGCAGTGTAGAAAGCGGGGGCTCCTACGAGCAGTACTTC
clone size: many; J gene: TRBJ2-2; D gene: -; V gene: TRBV2; CDR3 protein: CASSESGWDGELFF; CDR3 DNA: TGTGCCAGCAGTGAGTCAGGGTGGGACGGGGAGCTGTTTTTT
clone size: many; J gene: TRBJ2-7; D gene: TRBD2; V gene: TRBV9; CDR3 protein: CASSANLAGESYEQYF; CDR3 DNA: TGTGCCAGCAGCGCAAACTTAGCGGGAGAGTCCTACGAGCAGTACTTC
clone size: once; J gene: TRBJ2-5; D gene: TRBD2; V gene: TRBV6-2/TRBV6-3; CDR3 protein: CASSYSWSSGETQYF; CDR3 DNA: TGTGCCAGCAGTTACTCGTGGTCTAGCGGGGAGACCCAGTACTTC
clone size: many; J gene: TRBJ2-7; D gene: TRBD2; V gene: TRBV20-1; CDR3 protein: CSARAGSGLAGGEQYF; CDR3 DNA: TGCAGTGCTAGAGCCGGGTCGGGACTAGCGGGAGGAGAGCAGTACTTC
clone size: many; J gene: TRBJ1-1; D gene: -; V gene: TRBV6-5; CDR3 protein: CASRRGDMNTEAFF; CDR3 DNA: TGTGCCAGCAGGCGGGGGGATATGAACACTGAAGCTTTCTTT
clone size: -; J gene: TRBJ1-3; D gene: -; V gene: TRBV5-1; CDR3 protein: CASAQQDVRNTIYF; CDR3 DNA: TGCGCCAGCGCTCAGCAGGATGTAAGAAACACCATATATTTT
clone size: many; J gene: TRBJ1-2; D gene: -; V gene: TRBV4-1; CDR3 protein: CASSQEDEYGYTF; CDR3 DNA: TGCGCCAGCAGCCAAGAAGATGAGTATGGCTACACCTTC
clone size: many; J gene: TRBJ1-5; D gene: TRBD1; V gene: TRBV5-1; CDR3 protein: CASSPEGTDYQPQHF; CDR3 DNA: TGCGCCAGCAGCCCGGAGGGGACAGATTATCAGCCCCAGCATTTT
clone size: many; J gene: TRBJ2-5; D gene: -; V gene: TRBV11-2; CDR3 protein: CASTIRGTQYF; CDR3 DNA: TGTGCCAGCACCATTCGGGGGACCCAGTACTTC
clone size: -; J gene: TRBJ2-7; D gene: -; V gene: TRBV4-1; CDR3 protein: CASSQIRVSYEQYF; CDR3 DNA: TGCGCCAGCAGCCAGATCAGGGTAAGCTACGAGCAGTACTTC
clone size: many; J gene: TRBJ2-7; D gene: -; V gene: TRBV3-1; CDR3 protein: CASSLNWARSYEQYF; CDR3 DNA: TGTGCCAGCAGCCTGAATTGGGCGCGGTCCTACGAGCAGTACTTC
clone size: -; J gene: TRBJ2-7; D gene: -; V gene: TRBV15; CDR3 protein: CATSTSVSSYEQYF; CDR3 DNA: TGTGCCACCAGCACGAGCGTGAGCTCCTACGAGCAGTACTTC
clone size: many; J gene: TRBJ1-2; D gene: TRBD1; V gene: TRBV6-5; CDR3 protein: CASSYHQQGVYHYGYTF; CDR3 DNA: TGTGCCAGCAGTTATCACCAACAGGGGGTCTACCACTATGGCTACACCTTC
clone size: -; J gene: TRBJ2-5; D gene: -; V gene: TRBV12-3/TRBV12-4; CDR3 protein: CASSAPGAQETQYF; CDR3 DNA: TGTGCCAGCAGTGCCCCCGGGGCCCAAGAGACCCAGTACTTC
clone size: -; J gene: TRBJ2-7; D gene: TRBD2; V gene: TRBV3-1; CDR3 protein: CASSQVIAGAIGYEQYF; CDR3 DNA: TGTGCCAGCAGCCAAGTTATAGCGGGAGCCATTGGGTACGAGCAGTACTTC
clone size: few; J gene: TRBJ2-5; D gene: -; V gene: TRBV12-3/TRBV12-4; CDR3 protein: CASSPFGGEGETQYF; CDR3 DNA: TGTGCCAGCAGCCCCTTCGGGGGAGAGGGTGAGACCCAGTACTTC
clone size: many; J gene: TRBJ2-2; D gene: -; V gene: TRBV2; CDR3 protein: CATPKGASGELFF; CDR3 DNA: TGTGCCACGCCTAAAGGGGCGTCCGGGGAGCTGTTTTTT
clone size: many; J gene: TRBJ2-5; D gene: -; V gene: TRBV10-3; CDR3 protein: CAISPAEGTETQYF; CDR3 DNA: TGTGCCATCAGCCCCGCGGAGGGAACGGAGACCCAGTACTTC
clone size: many; J gene: TRBJ2-3; D gene: TRBD2; V gene: TRBV6-1; CDR3 protein: CATGLAGSDTQYF; CDR3 DNA: TGTGCCACCGGGCTAGCGGGTTCAGATACGCAGTATTTT
clone size: many; J gene: TRBJ2-2; D gene: TRBD2; V gene: TRBV28; CDR3 protein: CASALIGTSNTGELFF; CDR3 DNA: TGTGCCAGCGCACTCATCGGGACTAGTAACACCGGGGAGCTGTTTTTT
clone size: many; J gene: TRBJ1-4; D gene: -; V gene: TRBV10-3; CDR3 protein: CAISDKEKLFF; CDR3 DNA: TGTGCCATCAGTGATAAGGAAAAACTGTTTTTT
clone size: -; J gene: TRBJ1-1; D gene: TRBD1; V gene: TRBV5-1; CDR3 protein: CASSKTGVNTEAFF; CDR3 DNA: TGCGCCAGCAGCAAGACAGGGGTGAACACTGAAGCTTTCTTT
clone size: many; J gene: TRBJ2-5; D gene: -; V gene: TRBV28; CDR3 protein: CASSQELGRDSQETQYF; CDR3 DNA: TGTGCCAGCAGCCAGGAACTTGGGCGGGACAGCCAAGAGACCCAGTACTTC
clone size: many; J gene: TRBJ2-5; D gene: TRBD2; V gene: TRBV6-2/TRBV6-3; CDR3 protein: CASSYFPPTSGRYPKETQYF; CDR3 DNA: TGTGCCAGCAGTTACTTTCCTCCGACTAGCGGGAGGTACCCTAAAGAGACCCAGTACTTC
clone size: -; J gene: TRBJ2-7; D gene: TRBD2; V gene: TRBV27; CDR3 protein: CASSLYLAGGYEQYF; CDR3 DNA: TGTGCCAGCAGTTTATATCTAGCGGGAGGCTACGAGCAGTACTTC
clone size: many; J gene: TRBJ1-2; D gene: -; V gene: TRBV28; CDR3 protein: CASGASGRTLSGYTF; CDR3 DNA: TGTGCCAGCGGGGCGTCGGGCAGAACCCTTTCTGGCTACACCTTC
clone size: many; J gene: TRBJ2-4; D gene: -; V gene: TRBV5-1; CDR3 protein: CASSLNSGLGIQYF; CDR3 DNA: TGCGCCAGCAGCTTGAATTCCGGCCTGGGCATTCAGTACTTC
clone size: many; J gene: TRBJ2-7; D gene: -; V gene: TRBV11-2; CDR3 protein: CASSSIKENEQYF; CDR3 DNA: TGTGCCAGCAGCTCCATAAAGGAAAACGAGCAGTACTTC
clone size: once; J gene: TRBJ2-7; D gene: -; V gene: TRBV2; CDR3 protein: CASTGRAPYEQYF; CDR3 DNA: TGTGCCAGCACGGGCAGGGCACCCTACGAGCAGTACTTC
clone size: many; J gene: TRBJ1-2; D gene: -; V gene: TRBV27; CDR3 protein: CASSLGSEGPNYGYTF; CDR3 DNA: TGTGCCAGCAGTTTAGGAAGTGAGGGACCTAACTATGGCTACACCTTC
clone size: many; J gene: TRBJ1-5; D gene: -; V gene: TRBV7-9; CDR3 protein: CASSKGAGGNQPQHF; CDR3 DNA: TGTGCCAGCAGCAAAGGGGCAGGGGGCAATCAGCCCCAGCATTTT
clone size: many; J gene: TRBJ1-2; D gene: -; V gene: TRBV7-2; CDR3 protein: CASSLRTVNYGYTF; CDR3 DNA: TGTGCCAGCAGCTTGCGGACAGTAAACTATGGCTACACCTTC
clone size: -; J gene: TRBJ2-5; D gene: -; V gene: TRBV12-3/TRBV12-4; CDR3 protein: CASARTAQETQYF; CDR3 DNA: TGTGCCAGCGCTCGGACAGCACAAGAGACCCAGTACTTC
clone size: many; J gene: TRBJ1-3; D gene: TRBD1; V gene: TRBV6-1; CDR3 protein: CATGQGEGNTIYF; CDR3 DNA: TGTGCCACCGGACAGGGTGAAGGAAACACCATATATTTT
clone size: many; J gene: TRBJ2-5; D gene: -; V gene: TRBV11-2; CDR3 protein: CASSHMDWGETQYF; CDR3 DNA: TGTGCCAGCAGCCACATGGACTGGGGAGAGACCCAGTACTTC
clone size: -; J gene: TRBJ2-5; D gene: TRBD1; V gene: TRBV6-1; CDR3 protein: CASRERQGFETQYF; CDR3 DNA: TGTGCCAGCAGAGAAAGACAGGGGTTTGAGACCCAGTACTTC
clone size: -; J gene: TRBJ1-5; D gene: TRBD1; V gene: TRBV6-1; CDR3 protein: CASTRQGAQPQHF; CDR3 DNA: TGTGCCAGCACTCGTCAGGGGGCTCAGCCCCAGCATTTT
clone size: many; J gene: TRBJ2-7; D gene: TRBD2; V gene: TRBV20-1; CDR3 protein: CSTRDAGGYEQYF; CDR3 DNA: TGCAGCACTCGGGACGCGGGAGGGTACGAGCAGTACTTC
clone size: many; J gene: TRBJ2-4; D gene: -; V gene: TRBV7-8; CDR3 protein: CASAKLRAFEDIQYF; CDR3 DNA: TGTGCCAGCGCCAAGCTCAGGGCGTTTGAGGACATTCAGTACTTC
clone size: many; J gene: TRBJ2-2; D gene: -; V gene: TRBV28; CDR3 protein: CASSFFIGRTNTGELFF; CDR3 DNA: TGTGCCAGCAGTTTTTTCATAGGGAGGACGAACACCGGGGAGCTGTTTTTT
clone size: -; J gene: TRBJ2-7; D gene: -; V gene: TRBV28; CDR3 protein: CASRPMTASYEQYF; CDR3 DNA: TGTGCCAGCAGACCGATGACAGCCTCCTACGAGCAGTACTTC
clone size: many; J gene: TRBJ2-2; D gene: -; V gene: TRBV7-2; CDR3 protein: CASSLAAQANTGELFF; CDR3 DNA: TGTGCCAGCAGCTTAGCGGCACAGGCGAACACCGGGGAGCTGTTTTTT
clone size: -; J gene: TRBJ2-2; D gene: -; V gene: TRBV15; CDR3 protein: CATSRATANTGELFF; CDR3 DNA: TGTGCCACCAGCAGAGCCACCGCGAACACCGGGGAGCTGTTTTTT
clone size: many; J gene: TRBJ2-4; D gene: TRBD2; V gene: TRBV28; CDR3 protein: CASTSAGDGKNIQYF; CDR3 DNA: TGTGCCTCAACCTCGGCGGGAGATGGCAAAAACATTCAGTACTTC
clone size: -; J gene: TRBJ2-2; D gene: -; V gene: TRBV19; CDR3 protein: CASSIQRNAGELFF; CDR3 DNA: TGTGCCAGTAGTATACAGAGGAACGCCGGGGAGCTGTTTTTT
clone size: many; J gene: TRBJ1-2; D gene: -; V gene: TRBV20-1; CDR3 protein: CSARGAHLMLEGYTF; CDR3 DNA: TGCAGTGCTAGGGGGGCTCACCTGATGCTGGAGGGCTACACCTTC
clone size: -; J gene: TRBJ2-5; D gene: -; V gene: TRBV9; CDR3 protein: CASSVVTANQETQYF; CDR3 DNA: TGTGCCAGCAGCGTAGTGACCGCAAACCAAGAGACCCAGTACTTC
clone size: -; J gene: TRBJ2-7; D gene: -; V gene: TRBV14; CDR3 protein: CASSLTRNEQYF; CDR3 DNA: TGTGCCAGCAGCCTAACCCGGAACGAGCAGTACTTC